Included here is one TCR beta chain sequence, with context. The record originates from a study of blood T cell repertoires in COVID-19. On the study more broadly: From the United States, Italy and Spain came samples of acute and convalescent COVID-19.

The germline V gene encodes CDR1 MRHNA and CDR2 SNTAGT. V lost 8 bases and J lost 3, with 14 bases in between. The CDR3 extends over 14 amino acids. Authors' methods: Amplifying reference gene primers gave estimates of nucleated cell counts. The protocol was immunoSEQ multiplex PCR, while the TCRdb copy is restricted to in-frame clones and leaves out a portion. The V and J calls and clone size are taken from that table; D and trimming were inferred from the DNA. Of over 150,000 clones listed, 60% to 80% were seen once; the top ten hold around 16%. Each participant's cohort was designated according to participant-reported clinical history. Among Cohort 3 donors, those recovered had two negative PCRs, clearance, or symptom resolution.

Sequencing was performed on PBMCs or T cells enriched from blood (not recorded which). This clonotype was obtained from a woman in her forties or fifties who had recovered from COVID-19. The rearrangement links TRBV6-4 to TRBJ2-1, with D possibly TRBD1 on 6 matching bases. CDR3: CASSTGPDYNEQFF. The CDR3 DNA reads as TGTGCCAGCTCAACAGGGCCTGACTACAATGAGCAGTTCTTC.